This TCR beta chain was recovered during a study of blood T cell repertoires in COVID-19. Across the whole study: Acute and convalescent COVID-19 specimens originated in the United States, Italy and Spain.

This CDR3 has 15 amino acids. The germline gives CDR1 SNHLY, CDR2 FYNNEI. J was trimmed by 2 bases and V by 4 bases; bases with no gene match: 3. Original handling: Estimated nucleated cell counts came from reference gene primer amplification. The assay was immunoSEQ multiplex PCR, and TCRdb's table has in-frame clones only and misses some. V, J and clone size reflect that table, while D and trimming were determined from the DNA. The sample shows about 250,000 clones, about nine tenths of them seen only once. The clonotype originates from a woman aged 30 to 39 with COVID-19, enrolled during active disease. The V gene is TRBV2, the J gene TRBJ2-1; 9 bases are a match to TRBD2. Sequenced input: peripheral blood. The CDR3 region is CASSVLAGAYNEQFF. The CDR3 bases are TGTGCCAGCAGTGTCTTAGCGGGGGCCTACAATGAGCAGTTCTTC.